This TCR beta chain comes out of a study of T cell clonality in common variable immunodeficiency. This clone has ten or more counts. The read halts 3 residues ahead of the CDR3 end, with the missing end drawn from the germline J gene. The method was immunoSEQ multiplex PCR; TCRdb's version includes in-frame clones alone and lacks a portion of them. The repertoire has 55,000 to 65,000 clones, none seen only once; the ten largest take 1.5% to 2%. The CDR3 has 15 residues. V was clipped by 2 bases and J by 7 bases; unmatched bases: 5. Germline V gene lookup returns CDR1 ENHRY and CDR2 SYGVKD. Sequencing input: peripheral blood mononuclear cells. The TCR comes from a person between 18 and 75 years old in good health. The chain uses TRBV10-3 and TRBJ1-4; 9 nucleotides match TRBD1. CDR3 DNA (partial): TGTGCCATCAGTGAGAACAGGGGGCGCAGTGAAAAA. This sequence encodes CAISENRGRSEK. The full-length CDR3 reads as CAISENRGRSEKLFF.